Listed here are 32 T cell receptor beta chains from one sample, sequenced in a study of T-cell reconstitution after alpha-beta-depleted transplantation in children (TCRdb year 2016). Library generation was performed with PCR. The data were produced on an Illumina HiSeq 2500. TCR library preparation used molecular barcoding, with unique molecular identifiers applied to normalize quantification of the TCRbeta repertoire. TCRdb handled the public reads itself, with Q25 trimming in fastp and clone calling in MiXCR, and kept productive beta chains. Each entry merges the rows of one CDR3 protein and shows their most common DNA and genes. The sample contains about 480,000 distinct CDR3 sequences, around an eighth of them found a single time. Of the sample, about 6% falls within the top ten clones. The source material was PBMCs from the stem cell graft donor, sampled from the stem cell graft. These receptors were collected from a human donor who donated a stem cell graft to a child with combined immunodeficiency.

This clonotype came up a few times. V gene TRBV28 combines with J gene TRBJ1-2; 7 bases match TRBD1. This CDR3 is 13 amino acids long. Germline loops: CDR1 MDHEN, CDR2 SYDVKM. V lost 8 bases to trimming and J lost 3 bases; unmatched junction nucleotides: 6. The DNA for the CDR3 is TGTGCCAGCCTGGACAGGTCTGACTATGGCTACACCTTC. It yields the protein CASLDRSDYGYTF.

The V gene is TRBV20-1, the J gene TRBJ2-1, with D possibly being TRBD1 or TRBD2 (5 bases each). V was trimmed by 6 bases and J by 6 bases, leaving 18 bases between them. This CDR3 is 14 amino acids long. Germline V gene data show CDR1 as DFQATT and CDR2 as SNEGSKA (reference sequence). CDR3 sequence (DNA): TGCAGTGCCGAGGGAAGGGGATGGGGCAATGAGCAGTTCTTC. Protein: CSAEGRGWGNEQFF.

The chain recombines TRBV5-5 with TRBJ2-1, with 13 bases lining up with TRBD2. V gave up 10 bases and J gave up 8 bases; unmatched junction bases: 9. The CDR3 covers 14 residues. Germline values: CDR1 SGHKS, CDR2 YYEKEE (reference sequence). The CDR3 protein is CAGGLAGAGHEQFF. Here the CDR3 DNA reads TGTGCCGGCGGACTAGCGGGAGCAGGCCATGAGCAGTTCTTC.

V usage is TRBV30 and J usage is TRBJ1-4; D is unresolved. Per the germline V gene, CDR1 is GTSNPN and CDR2 is SVGIG (reference sequence). The CDR3 is 13 amino acids. V shed 6 bases and J shed 9 bases, with 17 bases lying between them. The CDR3 DNA reads as TGTGCCTGCCCCAGGCCCCTTGAGAAAAAACTGTTTTTT. It specifies CACPRPLEKKLFF.

The chain recombines TRBV5-6 with TRBJ2-1; the D gene could be TRBD1 or TRBD2 (5 bases each). Between the trimmed V and J ends, which lost 3 bases and 4 bases, there was a span of 20 bases. The CDR3 consists of 17 residues. CDR1 is SGHDT and CDR2 is YYEEEE in the germline V gene. CDR3 sequence reads: CASSSYPRGELYNEQFF. The CDR3 DNA sequence: TGTGCCAGCAGCTCGTACCCTCGAGGGGAATTGTACAATGAGCAGTTCTTC.

This clonotype was seen more than once but under ten times. CDR3 sequence (DNA): TGCGCCAGCAGCCGAACAGCCGGACTATCGAACAATGAGCAGTTCTTC. Translated, it gives CASSRTAGLSNNEQFF. The chain has TRBV5-1 and TRBJ2-1; D perhaps matches TRBD2 (6 bases). The ends were cut back, 4 bases at V and 5 bases at J, with 19 bases in the middle. Looked up from germline, CDR1 is SGHRS and CDR2 is YFSETQ. The CDR3 extends over 16 amino acids.

This clonotype was observed a few times. The chain couples TRBV20-1 to TRBJ2-7; D gene uncertain. Germline assignment: CDR1 DFQATT and CDR2 SNEGSKA (reference sequence). The CDR3 is 13 amino acids. Trimming stripped 5 bases from V and 6 bases from J, with 17 bases between. Written as DNA, the CDR3 is TGCAGTGCTGACGGCCCCATAATTACCGAGCAGTACTTC. Its protein product is CSADGPIITEQYF.

This rearrangement joins TRBV29-1 to TRBJ2-3, with D possibly being TRBD1 (5 bases). In germline, CDR1 is SQVTM, CDR2 ANQGSEA. The V gene lost 3 bases and the J gene lost 5 bases, with 12 bases spanning the gap. There are 13 residues in the CDR3. CDR3 region: CSVDSGLEDTQYF. CDR3 bases: TGCAGCGTTGATTCAGGGTTGGAAGATACGCAGTATTTT.

At least ten counts were recorded for this clonotype. The CDR3 DNA reads TGTGCCAGCAGTTTTTCAGGGGGCAATCAGCCCCAGCATTTT. It specifies CASSFSGGNQPQHF. The V and J genes are TRBV27 and TRBJ1-5; D might be TRBD1 (6 bases). V was clipped by 3 bases and J by 2 bases, with 8 bases between them. CDR1 is MNHEY and CDR2 is SMNVEV in the germline V gene (reference sequence). This CDR3 has 14 residues.

This chain uses TRBV5-1 with TRBJ2-1, with 10 bases that match TRBD2. CDR3 length equals 15 residues. Per the germline V gene, CDR1 is SGHRS and CDR2 is YFSETQ. Losses at the gene ends were 0 bases for V and 6 bases for J; bases not matched to a gene: 3. This chain's CDR3 is CASSLATSGINEQFF. CDR3 DNA sequence: TGCGCCAGCAGCTTGGCCACTAGCGGGATCAATGAGCAGTTCTTC.

The rearrangement links TRBV27 to TRBJ2-7; D gene uncertain. This CDR3 comprises 13 residues. Germline V gene lookup returns CDR1 MNHEY and CDR2 SMNVEV (reference sequence). Trimming stripped 5 bases from V and 3 bases from J, with 11 bases between. CDR3 bases: TGTGCCAGCAGTCGGAGACAACTCTACGAGCAGTACTTC. Residues: CASSRRQLYEQYF.

The gene calls are TRBV5-1 and TRBJ2-4, with 9 bases aligning to TRBD1. The germline V gene encodes CDR1 SGHRS and CDR2 YFSETQ. This CDR3 region has 18 residues. With V trimmed by 3 bases and J by 4 bases, 14 bases remained unmatched. The CDR3 coding sequence is TGCGCCAGCAGCTACCAATTACAGGGGGCTAAAAATAAAAACATTCAGTACTTC. Translating it yields CASSYQLQGAKNKNIQYF.

The chain joins TRBV5-4 to TRBJ2-1; possibly TRBD2 for D (6 bases). Germline CDR1 reads SGHNT; CDR2 reads YYREEE (reference sequence). The CDR3 has 20 residues. V lost 0 bases and J 0 bases, leaving 22 bases between the germline ends. The CDR3 here is CASSLDPDWFPGSSYNEQFF. The CDR3 nucleotides are TGTGCCAGCAGCTTGGACCCCGATTGGTTTCCCGGGAGCTCCTACAATGAGCAGTTCTTC.

The CDR3 region is CASSLALERGVTQYF. DNA for the CDR3: TGTGCCAGCAGCTTAGCTCTCGAGAGGGGGGTGACCCAGTACTTC. The rearrangement uses TRBV7-2 and TRBJ2-5, with D perhaps TRBD1 or TRBD2 (6 bases each). The CDR3 consists of 15 residues. Looked up from germline, CDR1 is SGHTA and CDR2 is FQGNSA. V lost 0 bases, J lost 7 bases, and 15 bases lay in between.

This clonotype occurred a few times. V and J are TRBV5-1 and TRBJ2-7; D is unresolved. This CDR3 region has 15 residues. CDR1 and CDR2 (germline): SGHRS, YFSETQ. Trimming removed 0 bases from V and 0 bases from J, with 10 bases in between. The CDR3 DNA reads as TGCGCCAGCAGCTTGGGTTTCGGGCTCTCCTACGAGCAGTACTTC. Translated, it gives CASSLGFGLSYEQYF.

This clonotype came up a few times. The rearrangement links TRBV10-3 to TRBJ2-5; 10 nucleotides agree with TRBD2. Germline loops: CDR1 ENHRY, CDR2 SYGVKD. Trimming at V came to 6 bases and at J to 5 bases, leaving 9 bases not matched to a gene. The CDR3 runs 15 residues. The CDR3 is CAIRNPAGGRETQYF. CDR3 DNA: TGTGCCATCAGAAATCCAGCGGGGGGGCGCGAGACCCAGTACTTC.

This clonotype was counted only a few times. V is TRBV7-9 and J is TRBJ2-7; D possibly corresponds to TRBD2 (6 bases). CDR1 is SEHNR and CDR2 is FQNEAQ in the germline V gene (reference sequence). The CDR3 is 17 residues long. The V end was cut by 3 bases, the J end by 5 bases, with 23 bases between. CDR3 region: CASSFTAIEEGPDEQYF. Here the CDR3 DNA reads TGTGCCAGCAGCTTTACGGCCATCGAGGAGGGCCCCGACGAGCAGTACTTC.

This clonotype appeared a few times. The J gene is TRBJ2-3, the V gene TRBV5-1; 11 bases align to TRBD2. Germline V gene sequence: CDR1 SGHRS, CDR2 YFSETQ. V gave up 4 bases and J gave up 2 bases; unmatched junction bases: 3. This CDR3 region has 15 residues. The CDR3 protein is CASSGSGGATDTQYF. The CDR3 DNA follows: TGCGCCAGCAGCGGTAGCGGGGGGGCCACAGATACGCAGTATTTT.

There are a few counts of this clonotype. The V and J genes are TRBV11-3 and TRBJ2-3; D is possibly TRBD2 (6 bases). There are 15 residues in the CDR3. Germline CDR1 and CDR2: SGHNT and YENEEA. V was pared by 6 bases and J by 1 base, with 14 bases between. The CDR3 DNA sequence: TGTGCCAGCAGTTACGCGGGGCTCCGCACAGATACGCAGTATTTT. It codes for CASSYAGLRTDTQYF.

The sample holds many counts of this clonotype. The CDR3 DNA follows: TGTGCCACCAGTGATTTAAGGAGGAGAGCCCAGTTCTTC. Its translation: CATSDLRRRAQFF. The rearrangement uses TRBV24-1 and TRBJ2-1; a weak D match, TRBD2 (5 bases). V was shortened by 1 base and J by 13 bases, with 13 bases between the two germline ends. Germline assignment: CDR1 KGHDR and CDR2 SFDVKD. This CDR3 spans 13 amino acids.

This clonotype was observed at least ten times. The chain combines TRBV7-9 with TRBJ1-2; D unresolved. V was cut by 1 base and J by 6 bases, with 9 bases left in between. The germline V gene encodes CDR1 SEHNR and CDR2 FQNEAQ (reference sequence). The CDR3 length is 13 residues. The CDR3 loop is CASSLVSIDGYTF. As DNA, the CDR3 is TGTGCCAGCAGCTTAGTTTCCATAGATGGCTACACCTTC.

This clonotype was picked up many times. V gene TRBV7-3 combines with J gene TRBJ2-1; D remains ambiguous. Per the germline V gene, CDR1 is SGHTA and CDR2 is FQGTGA. The V end lost 3 bases, the J end lost 3 bases, and 6 bases lay between the germline ends. The CDR3 extends over 13 amino acids. CDR3: CASSFGIYNEQFF. DNA for the CDR3: TGTGCCAGCAGCTTTGGCATCTACAATGAGCAGTTCTTC.

The chain employs TRBV25-1 and TRBJ2-1; D remains unclear. This CDR3 contains 14 residues. Germline CDR1 MGHDK, CDR2 SYGVNS. V lost 7 bases, J lost 1 base, and 11 bases lay in between. In DNA, the CDR3 is TGTGCCAGCAAGTTGGGCGGTTCCTACAATGAGCAGTTCTTC. Translated, it gives CASKLGGSYNEQFF.

There are a few counts of this clonotype. This rearrangement joins TRBV10-3 to TRBJ2-7; maybe TRBD2 (5 bases). The CDR3 has 12 amino acids. Looked up from germline, CDR1 is ENHRY and CDR2 is SYGVKD. V dropped 5 bases and J dropped 3 bases, with 8 bases sitting between them. The CDR3 nucleotides read TGTGCCATCAGTTCCGGGATCTACGAGCAGTACTTC. As protein: CAISSGIYEQYF.

The chain is built from TRBV5-5 and TRBJ1-2; D is possibly TRBD1 (6 bases). The CDR3 spans 14 residues. Germline CDR1 SGHKS, CDR2 YYEKEE (reference sequence). Trimming shortened V by 0 bases and J by 4 bases, and 10 bases separated the two germline ends. CDR3 bases: TGTGCCAGCAGCTTGGCCAGGGACATCTATGGCTACACCTTC. It translates to CASSLARDIYGYTF. Looking up the rest from reference TRBV5-5 and TRBJ1-2 gives the full variable domain: DAGVTQSPTHLIKTRGQQVTLRCSPISGHKSVSWYQQVLGQGPQFIFQYYEKEERGRGNFPDRFSARQFPNYSSELNVNALLLGDSALYLCASSLARDIYGYTFGSGTRLTVV.

This clonotype has a handful of counts. This rearrangement joins TRBV20-1 to TRBJ2-5; 7 bases line up with TRBD1. Germline CDR1 and CDR2: DFQATT and SNEGSKA (reference sequence). V lost 6 bases, J lost 2 bases, and 9 bases stayed unmatched. This CDR3 spans 14 amino acids. CDR3 nucleotide sequence: TGCAGTGCGAGGAAAGGGACAGAACAAGAGACCCAGTACTTC. It encodes CSARKGTEQETQYF.

This clonotype occurred a few times. This sequence joins TRBV29-1 and TRBJ2-1, with 8 bases matching TRBD1. The CDR3 covers 13 residues. The V gene end was trimmed by 7 bases and the J gene end by 6 bases; junction bases not matched to a gene: 8. From germline, CDR1 is SQVTM and CDR2 ANQGSEA. The CDR3 spells CSASRGLGNEQFF. The CDR3 nucleotides read TGCAGCGCATCCAGGGGGCTGGGCAATGAGCAGTTCTTC.

This clonotype was recorded a few times. This chain connects TRBV25-1 to TRBJ1-2; D is unresolved. Germline CDR1 MGHDK, CDR2 SYGVNS. The CDR3 has 11 residues. V was shortened by 6 bases and J by 6 bases, with 8 bases between the two germline ends. The CDR3 nucleotides are TGTGCCAGCAGCCTCTTCCATGGCTACACCTTC. As protein: CASSLFHGYTF.

The gene calls are TRBV20-1 and TRBJ2-7, with D tentatively TRBD2 (6 bases). The ends were cut back, 0 bases at V and 0 bases at J, with 12 bases in the middle. CDR1 is DFQATT and CDR2 is SNEGSKA in the germline V gene (reference sequence). This CDR3 is 15 amino acids long. Written as DNA, the CDR3 is TGCAGTGCTAGAGATCTTAGCGGAAGCTCCTACGAGCAGTACTTC. Its translation: CSARDLSGSSYEQYF.

This sequence joins TRBV13 and TRBJ2-2; D may be TRBD2 (5 bases). Germline values: CDR1 PRHDT, CDR2 FYEKMQ (reference sequence). The germline V and J ends were trimmed by 0 bases and 1 base, with 9 bases remaining between them. This CDR3 has 16 residues. This CDR3 reads CASSLGPGLNTGELFF. For the CDR3, the DNA is TGTGCCAGCAGCTTAGGTCCAGGACTGAACACCGGGGAGCTGTTTTTT.

V is TRBV7-6 and J is TRBJ2-1; the match to TRBD2 covers 12 bases. The germline CDR1 and CDR2 sequences are SGHVS and FNYEAQ. Unmatched junction bases numbered 4, after V lost 0 bases and J lost 10 bases. The CDR3 extends over 15 amino acids. In nucleotides, the CDR3 is TGTGCCAGCAGCTTAGCCAGCCTAGCGGGGGGGGAGCAGTTCTTC. It specifies CASSLASLAGGEQFF.

A few counts support this clonotype. The V gene is TRBV12-3 or TRBV12-4, the J gene TRBJ2-1; 8 nucleotides agree with TRBD2. J lost 7 bases, V lost 6 bases, and 8 bases had no gene match. The length of the CDR3 is 14 residues. The CDR3 DNA sequence: TGTGCCAGCAGCGGGGGGGGGGCTCAGAATGAGCAGTTCTTC. It translates to CASSGGGAQNEQFF.